A selection of T cell receptor beta chains follows, all from one sample in a study of T cell responses to AZD1222 COVID-19 vaccine. Clones were read by immunoSEQ multiplex PCR, and TCRdb kept only the in-frame ones, dropping some. The sample has around 170,000 clones, around 88% seen once. The starting material was peripheral blood, obtained 28 days after the second AZD1222 dose. The receptors were sampled from an adult who received the AZD1222 COVID-19 vaccine. CDR3s include the opening cysteine and the closing phenylalanine or tryptophan. Each record gives: clone size, V gene, J gene, D gene, CDR3 protein, CDR3 DNA. D genes are given only for firm matches. Not every row has a clone size; where given, it reads once, few, many or a size class.

clone size: NA
V gene: TRBV12-3/TRBV12-4
J gene: TRBJ2-3
D gene: TRBD2
CDR3 protein: CASRRGEDTQYF
CDR3 DNA: TGTGCCAGCAGGCGGGGGGAAGATACGCAGTATTTT

clone size: NA
V gene: TRBV7-8
J gene: TRBJ1-5
D gene: TRBD1
CDR3 protein: CASSPRYPRQGDSQPQHF
CDR3 DNA: TGTGCCAGCAGCCCGCGGTATCCGCGACAGGGGGATTCTCAGCCCCAGCATTTT

clone size: few
V gene: TRBV9
J gene: TRBJ1-3
D gene: TRBD1
CDR3 protein: CASSPLVRGTEGNTIYF
CDR3 DNA: TGTGCCAGCAGCCCCCTGGTCCGGGGGACAGAGGGAAACACCATATATTTT

clone size: NA
V gene: TRBV6-5
J gene: TRBJ2-5
D gene: NA
CDR3 protein: CASSYPTVTQETQYF
CDR3 DNA: TGTGCCAGCAGTTACCCAACAGTGACTCAAGAGACCCAGTACTTC

clone size: NA
V gene: TRBV7-8
J gene: TRBJ2-3
D gene: NA
CDR3 protein: CASSLAALRASTDTQYF
CDR3 DNA: TGTGCCAGCAGCTTAGCCGCGCTTAGAGCTAGCACAGATACGCAGTATTTT

clone size: NA
V gene: TRBV11-2
J gene: TRBJ1-2
D gene: NA
CDR3 protein: CASSHAGGGYTF
CDR3 DNA: TGTGCCAGCAGCCATGCAGGTGGTGGCTACACCTTC

clone size: NA
V gene: TRBV4-1
J gene: TRBJ2-2
D gene: NA
CDR3 protein: CASSREETNTGELFF
CDR3 DNA: TGCGCCAGCAGCCGAGAAGAGACTAACACCGGGGAGCTGTTTTTT

clone size: NA
V gene: TRBV5-1
J gene: TRBJ1-3
D gene: NA
CDR3 protein: CASSLGGSGNTIYF
CDR3 DNA: TGCGCCAGCAGCTTGGGCGGTTCTGGAAACACCATATATTTT

clone size: NA
V gene: TRBV5-1
J gene: TRBJ2-7
D gene: NA
CDR3 protein: CASSWDRSYEQYF
CDR3 DNA: TGCGCCAGCAGCTGGGACCGGTCCTACGAGCAGTACTTC

clone size: NA
V gene: TRBV28
J gene: TRBJ1-2
D gene: TRBD1
CDR3 protein: CASTSPGGAGSGYTF
CDR3 DNA: TGTGCCAGCACCTCGCCAGGGGGCGCGGGGTCTGGCTACACCTTC

clone size: NA
V gene: TRBV6-5
J gene: TRBJ2-3
D gene: TRBD2
CDR3 protein: CASRTTSGFGDTQYF
CDR3 DNA: TGTGCCAGCAGGACGACTAGCGGGTTCGGAGATACGCAGTATTTT

clone size: NA
V gene: TRBV7-8
J gene: TRBJ2-5
D gene: TRBD2
CDR3 protein: CASSLAWSSGTQETQYF
CDR3 DNA: TGTGCCAGCAGCTTAGCGTGGTCTAGCGGGACCCAAGAGACCCAGTACTTC

clone size: NA
V gene: TRBV19
J gene: TRBJ2-7
D gene: TRBD1
CDR3 protein: CASSPGTVYEQYF
CDR3 DNA: TGTGCCAGTAGTCCTGGGACAGTCTACGAGCAGTACTTC

clone size: NA
V gene: TRBV5-6
J gene: TRBJ1-1
D gene: TRBD1
CDR3 protein: CASSQTGGAAEAFF
CDR3 DNA: TGTGCCAGCAGCCAGACAGGGGGCGCCGCTGAAGCTTTCTTT

clone size: NA
V gene: TRBV19
J gene: TRBJ2-3
D gene: TRBD2
CDR3 protein: CASSIGRVQGTQYF
CDR3 DNA: TGTGCCAGTAGTATTGGGAGGGTGCAGGGTACGCAGTATTTT